There are a few counts of the clone carrying this T cell receptor beta chain. Its antigen is not known. This CDR3 spans 16 amino acids. V lost 6 bases and J lost 0; bases outside the gene matches: 6. CDR1 SEHNR and CDR2 FQNEAQ come from the germline V gene (reference sequence). Expressed TCRB transcripts were sequenced because the isolated RNA had all been reverse transcribed beforehand. Average reads for naive, central memory and regulatory T cell samples were 3.5 million to 4.5 million. Using immunoSEQ multiplex PCR, the repertoire was profiled, and TCRdb retains in-frame clones only, with some absent. The repertoire holds around 400,000 clones, about 14% seen once, with more than 0.015% in the top ten. The record originates from a study of beta chain features in type 1 diabetes. Study in general: Healthy donors, compared against patients, showed similar age, gender and cell yields.

Study-level findings and limits: Whether HLA type affects TCRB rearrangement stayed undetermined in the present work. Among patients with Type 1 diabetes, TCRB CDR3s were moderately but significantly shorter in every one of the four CD4+ subsets.

The chain combines TRBV7-9 with TRBJ2-1; 9 nucleotides match TRBD2. The sample was naive CD4+ T cells from blood. This TCR was recovered from a woman younger than 30 in good health. CDR3: CASSLNSGSSYNEQFF. As DNA, the CDR3 is TGTGCCAGCAGTTTAAATAGCGGGAGCTCCTACAATGAGCAGTTCTTC.